This record concerns one T cell receptor (beta chain) sequence. This entry belongs to a study of tumor-infiltrating lymphocytes in oesophageal squamous cell carcinoma. The V gene lost 0 bases and the J gene lost 6 bases, with 5 bases spanning the gap. The CDR3 is 13 residues long. Germline V gene sequence: CDR1 MNHEY, CDR2 SVGEGT. TCRdb recomputed calls from the PCR reads with MiXCR, one row per CDR3 protein. The sample comprises roughly 13,000 distinct CDR3 sequences, 45% to 50% of which are singletons, and around 13% rests with the top ten. The gene calls are TRBV6-2 or TRBV6-3 and TRBJ2-2; D unclear. The origin of this receptor is a male donor with esophageal squamous cell carcinoma. The source material was blood. The CDR3 DNA follows: TGTGCCAGCAGTTACTCGAAGGCCGGGGAGCTGTTTTTT. The encoded protein is CASSYSKAGELFF.